A single sample gave rise to the 28 T cell receptor beta chains below, sequenced in a study of T cells in Graves' hyperthyroidism and ophthalmopathy. The CDR3 regions of TCR beta were amplified from RNA transcripts. HTBI primers were used for first-round RT-PCR of the TCR CDR3. TCRdb reprocessed the multiplex PCR reads with MiXCR, giving one entry per CDR3 protein. The sample contains around 360,000 distinct CDR3 sequences, about 15% of which appear only once. The sequenced material came from blood. The receptors derive from a woman in her sixties with Graves' ophthalmopathy.

This clonotype showed up many times. The chain joins TRBV18 to TRBJ1-1; no reliable D call. The length of the CDR3 is 13 residues. V was clipped by 4 bases and J by 3 bases, with 9 bases between them. The germline CDR1 and CDR2 sequences are KGHSH and LQKENI. This CDR3 reads CASSRAMDTEAFF. For the CDR3, the DNA is TGTGCCAGCTCACGCGCTATGGACACTGAAGCTTTCTTT.

This rearrangement joins TRBV27 to TRBJ2-7, with 11 bases lining up with TRBD2. The CDR3 spans 17 residues. The ends lost 2 bases at V and 4 bases at J; junction bases unmatched: 10. CDR1 is MNHEY and CDR2 is SMNVEV in the germline V gene (reference sequence). The CDR3 here is CASSLVWLAGGSYEQYF. CDR3 nucleotide sequence: TGTGCCAGCAGTTTAGTCTGGCTAGCGGGAGGCTCTTACGAGCAGTACTTC.

At least ten counts were recorded for this clonotype. The rearrangement uses TRBV20-1 and TRBJ2-7; 9 nucleotides match TRBD2. This CDR3 spans 14 amino acids. V trimming: 0 bases; J trimming: 3 bases; junction bases outside the gene matches: 3. Germline V CDR1 and CDR2: DFQATT, SNEGSKA (reference sequence). The CDR3 nucleotides read TGCAGTGCTAGAGAGCTAGCGGGATACTACGAGCAGTACTTC. Translation gives CSARELAGYYEQYF.

This clonotype showed up many times. J is TRBJ2-3 and V is TRBV7-3; 9 nucleotides line up with TRBD2. Germline-derived CDR1 and CDR2 are SGHTA and FQGTGA. The CDR3 sequence is 15 residues long. The V gene end was trimmed by 2 bases and the J gene end by 3 bases; junction bases not matched to a gene: 3. In DNA, the CDR3 is TGTGCCAGCAGCTTAGCGGGAGGGCGGACAGATACGCAGTATTTT. This sequence encodes CASSLAGGRTDTQYF.

This clonotype has ten or more counts. The chain couples TRBV12-3 or TRBV12-4 to TRBJ2-1; 10 positions match TRBD1. This CDR3 has 16 amino acids. V was pared by 5 bases and J by 7 bases, with 11 bases of the junction left unmatched. CDR3 nucleotide sequence: TGTGCCAGCAGTGTGGGGGCGTGGACAGGGGGTAATGAGCAGTTCTTC. This sequence encodes CASSVGAWTGGNEQFF.

This clonotype showed up many times. The chain carries TRBV27 and TRBJ2-3; 8 bases are a match to TRBD2. With V trimmed by 5 bases and J by 6 bases, 13 bases remained unmatched. CDR1 and CDR2 from the germline V gene are MNHEY and SMNVEV (reference sequence). This CDR3 contains 16 residues. CDR3 sequence reads: CASSPPGLVGPDTQYF. The CDR3 nucleotides read TGTGCCAGCAGTCCCCCGGGACTAGTGGGGCCGGATACGCAGTATTTT.

This chain links TRBV4-1 with TRBJ2-3; 9 bases agree with TRBD1. CDR1 and CDR2 from the germline V gene are MGHRA and YSYEKL. The CDR3 extends over 17 amino acids. The J segment lost 3 bases and the V segment lost 2 bases, leaving 9 bases of the junction unmatched. This CDR3 is CASSQPDRGFRTDTQYF. CDR3 in DNA: TGCGCCAGCAGCCAACCCGACAGGGGGTTTAGGACAGATACGCAGTATTTT.

In its sample, this clonotype was seen a few times. A much more abundant neighbour one base away suggests this may be a read error. The chain carries TRBV25-1 and TRBJ1-1; D unresolved. The germline V gene has CDR1 MGHDK and CDR2 SYGVNS. This CDR3 has 12 amino acids. V shed 6 bases and J shed 0 bases, with 5 bases lying between them. The CDR3 region is CASRTVNTEAFF. In DNA, the CDR3 is TGTGCCAGCAGGACGGTGAACACTGAAGCTTTCTTT.

This clonotype was counted only a few times. The chain recombines TRBV24-1 with TRBJ2-1; 9 nucleotides match TRBD1. Germline V CDR1 and CDR2: KGHDR, SFDVKD. The CDR3 loop spans 17 amino acids. Germline trimming cut 5 bases from V and 0 bases from J; bases unmatched to any gene: 7. In nucleotides, the CDR3 is TGTGCCACCAGTGCTACCCTGACAGGGGGCTCCTACAATGAGCAGTTCTTC. Its protein product is CATSATLTGGSYNEQFF.

The chain recombines TRBV5-4 with TRBJ2-7; D perhaps matches TRBD1 (5 bases). There are 14 residues in the CDR3. Looked up from germline, CDR1 is SGHNT and CDR2 is YYREEE (reference sequence). V was pared by 2 bases and J by 4 bases, with 13 bases between. CDR3 sequence reads: CASSLWQGSYEQYF. In DNA form, the CDR3 reads TGTGCCAGCAGCTTATGGCAGGGTTCTTACGAGCAGTACTTC.

The V gene is TRBV6-5, the J gene TRBJ2-3, with TRBD2 matching over 7 bases. With V trimmed by 0 bases and J by 6 bases, 9 bases remained unmatched. The CDR3 is made up of 16 amino acids. Germline values: CDR1 MNHEY, CDR2 SVGAGI. The CDR3 DNA follows: TGTGCCAGCAGTTACTCGAGTAGCGGGCAAACGGATACGCAGTATTTT. It encodes CASSYSSSGQTDTQYF.

This clonotype was seen only a few times. The chain is built from TRBV5-1 and TRBJ2-5; D is tentatively TRBD1 or TRBD2 (5 bases each). Trimming left V 3 bases short and J 5 bases short, with 11 bases between. Germline CDR1 reads SGHRS; CDR2 reads YFSETQ. The CDR3 contains 13 residues. The CDR3 protein is CASSWDVRETQYF. In DNA, the CDR3 is TGCGCCAGCAGCTGGGACGTCCGGGAGACCCAGTACTTC.

This clonotype was seen repeatedly, ten times or more. V gene TRBV20-1 combines with J gene TRBJ2-5; 11 bases agree with TRBD2. Per germline, CDR1 DFQATT and CDR2 SNEGSKA (reference sequence). This CDR3 contains 17 residues. The J segment lost 4 bases and the V segment lost 1 base, leaving 11 bases of the junction unmatched. CDR3 in DNA: TGCAGTGCTAGAGGAAGGCCCGGGACTAGCGGTAGAGAGACCCAGTACTTC. It translates to CSARGRPGTSGRETQYF.

In this sample, this clonotype turned up many times. This chain links TRBV12-5 with TRBJ1-2, with D maybe TRBD1 (6 bases). Trimming removed 2 bases at V and 4 bases at J, with 14 bases between. The germline V gene encodes CDR1 LGHNT and CDR2 FRNRAP. This CDR3 spans 15 amino acids. The CDR3: CASGLNFGGTYGYTF. Written as DNA, the CDR3 is TGTGCTAGTGGTTTGAATTTTGGGGGCACCTATGGCTACACCTTC.

This clonotype turned up a few times. V is TRBV30 and J is TRBJ2-7, with TRBD2 matching 10 bases. Trimming cost V 3 bases and J 2 bases; bases outside gene matches: 7. In germline, CDR1 is GTSNPN, CDR2 SVGIG (reference sequence). The CDR3 is 15 amino acids. The CDR3 region is CAWSPRLAGTYEQYF. In DNA, the CDR3 is TGTGCCTGGAGCCCCAGACTAGCGGGCACCTACGAGCAGTACTTC. Full variable domain (rest looked up from reference TRBV30 and TRBJ2-7): SQTIHQWPATLVQPVGSPLSLECTVEGTSNPNLYWYRQAAGRGLQLLFYSVGIGQISSEVPQNLSASRPQDRQFILSSKKLLLSDSGFYLCAWSPRLAGTYEQYFGPGTRLTVT.

The V gene is TRBV5-1, the J gene TRBJ2-1; a possible D gene is TRBD2 (6 bases). V was cut by 0 bases and J by 8 bases, with 15 bases left in between. The CDR3 contains 15 residues. Per germline, CDR1 SGHRS and CDR2 YFSETQ. The CDR3 DNA reads as TGCGCCAGCAGCTTGGAGCAGGGAGGTATCGATGAGCAGTTCTTC. It is translated as CASSLEQGGIDEQFF.

This clonotype showed up many times. The rearrangement links TRBV20-1 to TRBJ2-1, with 12 bases identical to TRBD2. CDR1 and CDR2 from the germline V gene are DFQATT and SNEGSKA (reference sequence). This CDR3 has 14 residues. V gave up 4 bases and J gave up 6 bases; unmatched junction bases: 4. This CDR3 reads CSANLAGGRNEQFF. In nucleotides, the CDR3 is TGCAGTGCTAATCTAGCGGGAGGGCGCAATGAGCAGTTCTTC.

The sample holds many counts of this clonotype. The rearrangement links TRBV18 to TRBJ2-5, with D uncertain. Germline V gene lookup returns CDR1 KGHSH and CDR2 LQKENI. The CDR3 length is 13 residues. Trimming pared 3 bases from V and 5 bases from J, leaving 10 bases between. As DNA, the CDR3 is TGTGCCAGCTCACCCCCGGAACGGGAGACCCAGTACTTC. This sequence encodes CASSPPERETQYF.

The table lists this clonotype with many counts. The V gene is TRBV7-3, the J gene TRBJ2-3; D might be TRBD1 (7 bases). The length of the CDR3 is 14 residues. Germline V gives CDR1 SGHTA, CDR2 FQGTGA. Trimming took 8 bases from V and 1 from J, leaving 13 bases between them. CDR3 residues: CASFRGECTDTQYF. DNA for the CDR3: TGTGCCAGCTTCAGGGGGGAGTGCACAGATACGCAGTATTTT. Complete variable domain (other parts from reference TRBV7-3 and TRBJ2-3): GAGVSQTPSNKVTEKGKYVELRCDPISGHTALYWYRQSLGQGPEFLIYFQGTGAADDSGLPNDRFFAVRPEGSVSTLKIQRTERGDSAVYLCASFRGECTDTQYFGPGTRLTVL.

This clonotype was recorded at least ten times. The chain uses TRBV3-1 and TRBJ2-1, with TRBD2 identical over 8 bases. This CDR3 has 17 amino acids. V gave up 1 base and J gave up 8 bases; unmatched junction bases: 13. Germline V lookup: CDR1 LGHDT, CDR2 YNNKEL (reference sequence). CDR3 nucleotides: TGTGCCAGCAGCCAAGGACCCCGGGGGGGGGTCGGGGATGAGCAGTTCTTC. Amino acids: CASSQGPRGGVGDEQFF.

There are a few counts of this clonotype. The V call is TRBV29-1, the J call TRBJ1-5; possibly TRBD1 for D (5 bases). There are 13 residues in the CDR3. Trimming took off 6 bases at V and 5 bases at J, with 14 bases between the two ends. CDR1 is SQVTM and CDR2 is ANQGSEA in the germline V gene. CDR3 nucleotides: TGCAGCGTCCAAGACAGTCAGCATCAGCCCCAGCATTTT. Its translation is CSVQDSQHQPQHF.

This clonotype has at least ten counts. The genes are TRBV3-1 and TRBJ2-7, with TRBD1 identical over 8 bases. CDR1 and CDR2 from the germline V gene are LGHDT and YNNKEL (reference sequence). The CDR3 totals 12 residues. After removal of 4 bases from V and 7 bases from J, the junction contained 3 bases not matched to a gene. CDR3 region: CASSRRQGEQYF. The CDR3, as DNA: TGTGCCAGCAGCCGCAGACAGGGGGAGCAGTACTTC.

V and J are TRBV28 and TRBJ2-7; the match to TRBD2 covers 11 bases. Germline CDR1 reads MDHEN; CDR2 reads SYDVKM. V trimming: 7 bases; J trimming: 7 bases; junction bases outside the gene matches: 12. This CDR3 has 15 amino acids. CDR3 sequence (DNA): TGTGCCAGCACTCCTATGGGACTAGCGGCTTTGGAGCAGTACTTC. Amino acids: CASTPMGLAALEQYF.

In its sample, this clonotype was seen many times. J is TRBJ2-3 and V is TRBV29-1, with D possibly TRBD1 on 6 matching bases. V was clipped by 7 bases and J by 4 bases, with 15 bases between them. Looked up from germline, CDR1 is SQVTM and CDR2 is ANQGSEA. This CDR3 has 13 residues. The CDR3 spells CSGGTKVPDTQYF. The CDR3 nucleotides read TGCAGCGGAGGGACAAAAGTCCCAGATACGCAGTATTTT.

The table lists this clonotype with many counts. The V and J genes are TRBV2 and TRBJ1-6; TRBD1 aligns across 10 bases. Unmatched junction bases numbered 1, after V lost 6 bases and J lost 8 bases. Germline V CDR1 and CDR2: SNHLY, FYNNEI. This CDR3 comprises 13 residues. The CDR3 DNA follows: TGTGCCAGCAGGGGACAGGGGTATTCACCCCTCCACTTT. As protein: CASRGQGYSPLHF.

This clonotype occurred many times. The rearrangement links TRBV24-1 to TRBJ2-1, with 7 bases lining up with TRBD1. The CDR3 is 16 residues long. From germline, CDR1 is KGHDR and CDR2 SFDVKD. The J segment lost 1 base and the V segment lost 2 bases, leaving 4 bases of the junction unmatched. The CDR3 sequence is CATSDSVTGSYNEQFF. The CDR3 DNA sequence: TGTGCCACCAGTGATTCGGTGACAGGGTCCTACAATGAGCAGTTCTTC.

This clonotype was observed a handful of times. The rearrangement links TRBV4-1 to TRBJ2-3; TRBD2 aligns across 15 bases. This CDR3 region has 17 residues. Germline V gives CDR1 MGHRA, CDR2 YSYEKL. V shed 2 bases, J shed 4 bases, and the junction held 4 bases outside the gene matches. The CDR3 loop is CASSQKGLAGGSDTQYF. The CDR3, as DNA: TGCGCCAGCAGCCAAAAAGGACTAGCGGGAGGGTCAGATACGCAGTATTTT.

This clonotype was observed a few times. The chain is built from TRBV20-1 and TRBJ2-2; 9 nucleotides align to TRBD2. The CDR3 is 16 amino acids. The germline CDR1 and CDR2 sequences are DFQATT and SNEGSKA (reference sequence). J was trimmed by 5 bases and V by 3 bases; bases with no gene match: 10. For the CDR3, the DNA is TGCAGTGCTAGGACGGGGGGCGGGAGGGGTACCGGGGAGCTGTTTTTT. Residues: CSARTGGGRGTGELFF.